These 7 T cell receptor beta chains came from one sample sequenced in a study of shared clonotypes between healthy human individuals. TCRdb keeps only in-frame clones here, not all; method: immunoSEQ multiplex PCR. Among about 590,000 clones, over 95% were seen once, and the ten largest hold around 0.11%. The naive CD8 subset, CD45RO-negative cells positively selected for CCR7, excluded terminally differentiated effector memory CD45RA+ cells. Material: naive CD8+ T cells sorted from blood. The receptors stem from a woman aged 25 to 45 in good health.

V and J are TRBV18 and TRBJ2-1; D is uncertain. The germline V gene encodes CDR1 KGHSH and CDR2 LQKENI. The V and J ends lost 5 bases and 4 bases respectively, with 3 bases between them. This CDR3 contains 11 residues. The CDR3 is CASSDYNEQFF. The CDR3 DNA reads as TGTGCCAGCTCAGATTACAATGAGCAGTTCTTC.

The chain combines TRBV27 with TRBJ1-1, with TRBD1 identical over 7 bases. The CDR3 has 16 amino acids. CDR1 is MNHEY and CDR2 is SMNVEV in the germline V gene (reference sequence). J gave up 4 bases and V 6 bases, and 14 bases lay outside the gene matches. CDR3 amino acids: CASRETGPGMGTEAFF. CDR3 coding DNA: TGTGCCAGCAGGGAGACAGGGCCAGGGATGGGCACTGAAGCTTTCTTT.

The chain carries TRBV10-3 and TRBJ2-2, with 11 bases matching TRBD1. The CDR3 length is 18 residues. Trimming cost V 10 bases and J 0 bases; bases outside gene matches: 13. Per the germline V gene, CDR1 is ENHRY and CDR2 is SYGVKD. The CDR3 DNA follows: TGTGCCAGCGGTTGGGACAGGGGGAACCTAGCGAACACCGGGGAGCTGTTTTTT. It is translated as CASGWDRGNLANTGELFF.

This clone was seen a single time. The gene calls are TRBV4-1 and TRBJ2-1; D remains unclear. Germline V CDR1 and CDR2: MGHRA, YSYEKL. Trimming pared 11 bases from V and 0 bases from J, leaving 8 bases between. The CDR3 contains 12 residues. This CDR3 reads CASLSSYNEQFF. As DNA, the CDR3 is TGCGCCTCCCTTAGCTCCTACAATGAGCAGTTCTTC.

The chain is built from TRBV18 and TRBJ1-1; 7 bases are shared with TRBD1. This CDR3 comprises 17 residues. The V gene end was trimmed by 1 base and the J gene end by 1 base; junction bases not matched to a gene: 9. CDR1 and CDR2 from the germline V gene are KGHSH and LQKENI. The CDR3 DNA is TGTGCCAGCTCACCACGTACAGGGGAGACGGGGAACACTGAAGCTTTCTTT. Translating gives CASSPRTGETGNTEAFF.

This clone was seen a handful of times. This chain connects TRBV4-1 to TRBJ1-2, with 12 bases fitting TRBD1. V lost 6 bases to trimming and J lost 4 bases; unmatched junction nucleotides: 6. The CDR3 is 15 amino acids. CDR1 is MGHRA and CDR2 is YSYEKL in the germline V gene. The CDR3 DNA reads TGCGCCAGCAGTCCCGGGACAGGGGGCCCCTATGGCTACACCTTC. Translation: CASSPGTGGPYGYTF.

This rearrangement joins TRBV28 to TRBJ2-2; 9 positions agree with TRBD2. J lost 6 bases, V lost 5 bases, and 13 bases had no gene match. Per the germline V gene, CDR1 is MDHEN and CDR2 is SYDVKM. The CDR3 extends over 17 amino acids. CDR3 residues: CASSPILSREGPGELFF. The CDR3 bases are TGTGCCAGCAGTCCAATTTTATCGCGGGAGGGGCCCGGGGAGCTGTTTTTT.